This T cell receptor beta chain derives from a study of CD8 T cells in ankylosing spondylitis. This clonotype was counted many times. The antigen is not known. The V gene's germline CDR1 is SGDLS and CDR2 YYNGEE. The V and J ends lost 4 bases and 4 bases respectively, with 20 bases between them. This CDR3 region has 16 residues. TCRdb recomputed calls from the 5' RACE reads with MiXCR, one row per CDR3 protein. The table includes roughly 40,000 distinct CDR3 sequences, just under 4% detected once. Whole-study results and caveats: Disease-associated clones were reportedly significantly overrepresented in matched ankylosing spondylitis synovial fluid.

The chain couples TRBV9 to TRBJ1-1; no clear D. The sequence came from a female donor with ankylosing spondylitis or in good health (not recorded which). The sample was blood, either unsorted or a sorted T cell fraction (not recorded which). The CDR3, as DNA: TGTGCCAGCAGCTTACCCTCGGCAATCAGGATCACTGAAGCTTTCTTT. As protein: CASSLPSAIRITEAFF.